These T cell receptor beta chains were read from a single sample in a study of OX40 agonist ivuxolimab in advanced cancers. Clones were read by immunoSEQ multiplex PCR, and TCRdb kept only the in-frame ones, dropping some. The sample includes about 17,000 clones, 78% of them seen just once. Sequencing used CD4+ or CD8+ T cells sorted from blood, obtained in a trial of the OX40 agonist ivuxolimab. These TCRs come from an adult with an advanced solid tumor such as melanoma, head and neck, liver or kidney cancer. CDR3s include the opening cysteine and the closing phenylalanine or tryptophan. D genes are given only for firm matches. Only some rows state a clone size, as once, few, many or a class for expanded clones.

D gene: TRBD2
V gene: TRBV7-9
J gene: TRBJ2-5
clone size: -
CDR3 DNA: TGTGCCAGCAGCCCATCGGGACTAGAAGAGACCCAGTACTTC
CDR3 protein: CASSPSGLEETQYF

D gene: -
V gene: TRBV15
J gene: TRBJ1-1
clone size: once
CDR3 DNA: TGTGCCACCAGCAGAGATGCGACCCACACTGAAGCTTTCTTT
CDR3 protein: CATSRDATHTEAFF

D gene: TRBD2
V gene: TRBV2
J gene: TRBJ2-7
clone size: -
CDR3 DNA: TGTGCCAGCAGCTCCCCTAAGGGACTAGCGGGAGAGGGTTTTTTC
CDR3 protein: CASSSPKGLAGEGFF

D gene: -
V gene: TRBV6-1
J gene: TRBJ2-1
clone size: -
CDR3 DNA: TGTGCCAGCAGTGAATGGACGGAGAGAGATGAGCAGTTCTTC
CDR3 protein: CASSEWTERDEQFF

D gene: -
V gene: TRBV28
J gene: TRBJ2-5
clone size: -
CDR3 DNA: TGTGCCAGCAGTTTCCCGGGTCAAGAGACCCAGTACTTC
CDR3 protein: CASSFPGQETQYF

D gene: TRBD2
V gene: TRBV2
J gene: TRBJ2-1
clone size: -
CDR3 DNA: TGTGCCAGCAGTCCCGCTAGCGGCAATGAGCAGTTCTTC
CDR3 protein: CASSPASGNEQFF

D gene: -
V gene: TRBV9
J gene: TRBJ2-1
clone size: -
CDR3 DNA: TGTGCCAGCAGCGTAGATGTGGGTGAGCAGTTCTTC
CDR3 protein: CASSVDVGEQFF

D gene: TRBD1
V gene: TRBV4-3
J gene: TRBJ1-2
clone size: -
CDR3 DNA: TGCGCCAGCAGCCCGTGGGACAGCCCATATGGCTACACCTTC
CDR3 protein: CASSPWDSPYGYTF

D gene: -
V gene: TRBV6-5
J gene: TRBJ1-6
clone size: few
CDR3 DNA: TGTGCCAGCAGTTACGGTCTTGACGGTTATAATTCACCCCTCCACTTT
CDR3 protein: CASSYGLDGYNSPLHF

D gene: -
V gene: TRBV5-8
J gene: TRBJ2-7
clone size: -
CDR3 DNA: TGTGCCAGCAGCTTGGACCTACCAGGAGGGTACGAGCAGTACTTC
CDR3 protein: CASSLDLPGGYEQYF

D gene: TRBD1
V gene: TRBV6-5
J gene: TRBJ1-1
clone size: -
CDR3 DNA: TGTGCAAGCGGACAGGGTGACACTGAAGCTTTCTTT
CDR3 protein: CASGQGDTEAFF

D gene: -
V gene: TRBV14
J gene: TRBJ2-1
clone size: -
CDR3 DNA: TGTGCCAGCAGCCGATATACGGCCCTAGATGAGCAGTTCTTC
CDR3 protein: CASSRYTALDEQFF

D gene: -
V gene: TRBV28
J gene: TRBJ2-5
clone size: -
CDR3 DNA: TGTGCCAGCAGTTTCGGGGACAACCAAGAGACCCAGTACTTC
CDR3 protein: CASSFGDNQETQYF

D gene: -
V gene: TRBV19
J gene: TRBJ2-7
clone size: few
CDR3 DNA: TGTGCCAGTAGTATTGGAGGGGGGAGCGGGTACGAGCAGTACTTC
CDR3 protein: CASSIGGGSGYEQYF

D gene: -
V gene: TRBV19
J gene: TRBJ2-7
clone size: -
CDR3 DNA: TGTGCCAGTAGTACTTCTCTGGGGGCCTACGAGCAGTACTTC
CDR3 protein: CASSTSLGAYEQYF

D gene: -
V gene: TRBV11-2
J gene: TRBJ2-3
clone size: -
CDR3 DNA: TGTGCCAGCAGCTGGGGGGCAGATACGCAGTATTTT
CDR3 protein: CASSWGADTQYF

D gene: -
V gene: TRBV27
J gene: TRBJ1-2
clone size: -
CDR3 DNA: TGTGCCAGCAGTTTGGGATTGGGAGGCTATGGCTACACCTTC
CDR3 protein: CASSLGLGGYGYTF

D gene: -
V gene: TRBV5-6
J gene: TRBJ1-4
clone size: -
CDR3 DNA: TGTGCCAGCAGCCCCAGCCTAGGGGGGGAAAAACTGTTTTTT
CDR3 protein: CASSPSLGGEKLFF

D gene: TRBD1
V gene: TRBV6-1
J gene: TRBJ1-5
clone size: once
CDR3 DNA: TGTGCCAGCAGTGAACGGGCAGGGGGGAGTCAGCCCCAGCATTTT
CDR3 protein: CASSERAGGSQPQHF

D gene: -
V gene: TRBV27
J gene: TRBJ2-3
clone size: -
CDR3 DNA: TGTGCCAGCAGTTTATCGCAAGGGGGGAGGGGAACAGATACGCAGTATTTT
CDR3 protein: CASSLSQGGRGTDTQYF

D gene: TRBD1
V gene: TRBV28
J gene: TRBJ2-7
clone size: -
CDR3 DNA: TGTGCCAGCAGGCCGATACAGGGGGTTTATTACGAGCAGTACTTC
CDR3 protein: CASRPIQGVYYEQYF

D gene: -
V gene: TRBV10-3
J gene: TRBJ1-6
clone size: -
CDR3 DNA: TGTGCCATCAGTGAGGGGGCGGGCCCGGATGGTTCACCCCTCCACTTT
CDR3 protein: CAISEGAGPDGSPLHF

D gene: -
V gene: TRBV6-5
J gene: TRBJ2-7
clone size: -
CDR3 DNA: TGTGCCAGCAGCTCGCAGTCCTACCCTTCTTACGAGCAGTACTTC
CDR3 protein: CASSSQSYPSYEQYF

D gene: -
V gene: TRBV7-2
J gene: TRBJ2-5
clone size: -
CDR3 DNA: TGTGCCAGCAGCCCTTGGACTGCCCCTGTTGAGACCCAGTACTTC
CDR3 protein: CASSPWTAPVETQYF

D gene: -
V gene: TRBV28
J gene: TRBJ1-1
clone size: -
CDR3 DNA: TGTGCCAGCAGCCCCAGGGGAACTGAAGCTTTCTTT
CDR3 protein: CASSPRGTEAFF

D gene: -
V gene: TRBV19
J gene: TRBJ1-4
clone size: -
CDR3 DNA: TGTGCCAGTAGCCCGGCAAGGAGTTATAATGAAAAACTGTTTTTT
CDR3 protein: CASSPARSYNEKLFF

D gene: -
V gene: TRBV7-3
J gene: TRBJ2-5
clone size: -
CDR3 DNA: TGTGCCAGCAGCTTATATCCGGGAGCCCAAGAGACCCAGTACTTC
CDR3 protein: CASSLYPGAQETQYF

D gene: TRBD1
V gene: TRBV5-8
J gene: TRBJ1-1
clone size: -
CDR3 DNA: TGTGCCAGCAGCCTAGGACAGGCCGAAGCTTTCTTT
CDR3 protein: CASSLGQAEAFF

D gene: -
V gene: TRBV9
J gene: TRBJ1-2
clone size: -
CDR3 DNA: TGTGCCAGCAGCGCAGTAGGTAGAGTATCCGACTATGGCTACACCTTC
CDR3 protein: CASSAVGRVSDYGYTF